These 29 T cell receptor beta chains originate from one sample sequenced in a study of human T cells and chemical hapten exposure. Time point given: patch test 1, 2 weeks after DPC sensitization. As for treatment: therapeutic diphenylcyclopropenone sensitization with weekly scalp DPC. TCRdb itself ran the RACE reads through MiXCR, one entry per CDR3 protein. The table lists roughly 70,000 distinct CDR3 sequences, around 30% of them singletons. The specimen comprised whole blood, sampled in connection with sensitization to the hapten diphenylcyclopropenone (DPC). These receptors came from a middle-aged man with alopecia areata. Some clones in this sample may be carry-over from other donors' samples.

This clonotype was observed a few times. The V call is TRBV28, the J call TRBJ2-3; D may be TRBD1 (5 bases). Germline CDR1 reads MDHEN; CDR2 reads SYDVKM. The CDR3 spans 21 residues. Trimming removed 3 bases at V and 6 bases at J, with 34 bases between. CDR3: CASSFSSRLHRTGEKGDTQYF. The DNA of the CDR3 is TGTGCCAGCAGTTTTTCTAGTCGTCTTCATCGCACAGGAGAAAAGGGGGATACGCAGTATTTT.

The table lists this clonotype with a few counts. V and J are TRBV29-1 and TRBJ2-3, with D perhaps matching TRBD1 (5 bases). The V end lost 3 bases, the J end lost 0 bases, and 10 bases lay between the germline ends. Germline V gene sequence: CDR1 SQVTM, CDR2 ANQGSEA. The CDR3 has 14 amino acids. The CDR3 loop reads CSVDPQASTDTQYF. CDR3 coding DNA: TGCAGCGTTGACCCACAGGCTAGCACAGATACGCAGTATTTT.

The chain employs TRBV28 and TRBJ2-4; 12 bases map to TRBD1. With V trimmed by 6 bases and J by 6 bases, 6 bases remained unmatched. The CDR3 contains 15 residues. The germline CDR1 and CDR2 sequences are MDHEN and SYDVKM. The DNA for the CDR3 is TGTGCCAGCAGAGGGGACAGGGGGCTTGGAAACATTCAGTACTTC. Amino acid sequence: CASRGDRGLGNIQYF.

The rearrangement links TRBV6-1 to TRBJ2-5; D is unclear. V lost 4 bases and J lost 2, with 11 bases in between. Germline CDR1 is MNHNS and CDR2 is SASEGT. The CDR3 has 14 amino acids. DNA of the CDR3: TGTGCCAGCAGTGCGGCGACACCTCAAGAGACCCAGTACTTC. This sequence encodes CASSAATPQETQYF.

This clonotype was seen only once. J is TRBJ1-3 and V is TRBV6-5; no reliable D call. CDR3 length: 15 amino acids. V was cut by 5 bases and J by 0 bases, with 11 bases left in between. CDR1 MNHEY and CDR2 SVGAGI come from the germline V gene. In nucleotides, the CDR3 is TGTGCCAGCAGTCCTAGGGTGGGCTCTGGAAACACCATATATTTT. This gives the protein CASSPRVGSGNTIYF.

The sample holds a few counts of this clonotype. The gene calls are TRBV10-2 and TRBJ1-4; D is unclear. The CDR3 has 13 residues. Trimming removed 3 bases from V and 7 bases from J, with 9 bases in between. Germline V gene sequence: CDR1 WSHSY, CDR2 SAAADI. The CDR3 region is CASSERGSEKLFF. The CDR3 DNA reads TGCGCCAGCAGTGAAAGAGGGAGTGAAAAACTGTTTTTT.

The chain couples TRBV12-3 or TRBV12-4 to TRBJ2-1; D unclear. The V and J ends lost 5 bases and 7 bases respectively, with 6 bases between them. The CDR3 runs to 11 residues. The CDR3 sequence: CASSLRNEQFF. CDR3 bases: TGTGCCAGCAGTCTTAGGAATGAGCAGTTCTTC.

This sequence joins TRBV14 and TRBJ2-5, with D perhaps being TRBD1 or TRBD2 (5 bases each). Looked up from germline, CDR1 is SGHDN and CDR2 is FVKESK. This CDR3 is 15 amino acids long. V lost 4 bases and J 0 bases, leaving 12 bases between the germline ends. Written as DNA, the CDR3 is TGTGCCAGCAGCCCCGGGACGAGGTACCAAGAGACCCAGTACTTC. It encodes CASSPGTRYQETQYF.

This chain uses TRBV3-1 with TRBJ2-5; D might be TRBD1 (6 bases). This CDR3 has 17 residues. V lost 3 bases to trimming and J lost 0 bases, with 17 bases between them. CDR1 and CDR2 from the germline V gene are LGHDT and YNNKEL (reference sequence). This chain's CDR3 is CASSHLATGIDQETQYF. As DNA, the CDR3 is TGTGCCAGCAGCCATCTCGCCACAGGGATTGACCAAGAGACCCAGTACTTC.

J is TRBJ2-5 and V is TRBV6-5; D gene unclear. Trimming left V 0 bases short and J 2 bases short, with 4 bases between. Germline V lookup: CDR1 MNHEY, CDR2 SVGAGI. This CDR3 is 13 amino acids long. In DNA form, the CDR3 reads TGTGCCAGCAGTTACTCCCCGCAAGAGACCCAGTACTTC. Translation gives CASSYSPQETQYF.

The table lists this clonotype with a count of one. The rearrangement uses TRBV5-1 and TRBJ2-4, with TRBD1 as a possible D gene (6 bases). Trimming took 0 bases from V and 6 from J, leaving 19 bases between them. The CDR3 is 17 residues long. CDR1 SGHRS and CDR2 YFSETQ come from the germline V gene. The DNA of the CDR3 is TGCGCCAGCAGCTTGGACCCGCTGGGGGCAGGAGGAAACATTCAGTACTTC. It yields the protein CASSLDPLGAGGNIQYF.

This clonotype has only a few counts. The chain uses TRBV28 and TRBJ1-1; D might be TRBD1 (5 bases). V gave up 5 bases and J gave up 8 bases, with 15 bases separating them. CDR1 and CDR2 (germline): MDHEN, SYDVKM. The CDR3 covers 13 residues. The DNA for the CDR3 is TGTGCCAGCAGTGAGTACGGGGGAAGGGAAGCTTTCTTT. Translated, it gives CASSEYGGREAFF.

The chain employs TRBV19 and TRBJ2-6; D is uncertain. The germline V and J ends were trimmed by 6 bases and 2 bases, with 17 bases remaining between them. Germline V gives CDR1 LNHDA, CDR2 SQIVND (reference sequence). The CDR3 is made up of 17 amino acids. CDR3 nucleotide sequence: TGTGCCAGTAGCCTACCTGAGGATATCCCTGGGGCCAACGTCCTGACTTTC. The encoded protein is CASSLPEDIPGANVLTF.

This clonotype was picked up a small number of times. The chain links TRBV18 to TRBJ1-2; 7 bases agree with TRBD1. Trimming removed 6 bases from V and 2 bases from J; junction bases left unmatched: 9. The germline V gene encodes CDR1 KGHSH and CDR2 LQKENI. This CDR3 comprises 15 residues. The DNA for the CDR3 is TGTGCCAGCTCGCAGGGGGGCGCGAACAACTATGGCTACACCTTC. The encoded protein is CASSQGGANNYGYTF.

The rearrangement links TRBV11-2 to TRBJ2-7; weak D call: TRBD2 (6 bases). The CDR3 has 12 residues. V gave up 3 bases and J gave up 6 bases, with 9 bases separating them. CDR1 and CDR2 (germline): SGHAT, FQNNGV. CDR3 nucleotides: TGTGCCAGCAGCTTGGTGGGGGGCGAGCAGTACTTC. Encoded protein: CASSLVGGEQYF. Full variable domain (rest looked up from reference TRBV11-2 and TRBJ2-7): EAGVAQSPRYKIIEKRQSVAFWCNPISGHATLYWYQQILGQGPKLLIQFQNNGVVDDSQLPKDRFSAERLKGVDSTLKIQPAKLEDSAVYLCASSLVGGEQYFGPGTRLTVT.

CDR3 loop: CASSFGDGAQETQYF. CDR3 DNA: TGTGCCAGCAGCTTTGGAGATGGAGCCCAAGAGACCCAGTACTTC. The chain is built from TRBV5-6 and TRBJ2-5, with no clear D. The CDR3 is 15 residues long. The V end lost 2 bases, the J end lost 1 base, and 12 bases lay between the germline ends. The germline CDR1 and CDR2 sequences are SGHDT and YYEEEE.

A single count supports this clonotype. The chain uses TRBV7-2 and TRBJ2-2; TRBD2 matches at 8 bases. This CDR3 spans 17 amino acids. V was pared by 1 base and J by 3 bases, with 7 bases of the junction left unmatched. The V gene's germline CDR1 is SGHTA and CDR2 FQGNSA. CDR3 sequence: CASSLVSGGPYTGELFF. The CDR3 DNA reads TGTGCCAGCAGCTTAGTGTCGGGAGGGCCCTACACCGGGGAGCTGTTTTTT.

The V gene is TRBV11-2, the J gene TRBJ2-1; perhaps TRBD2 as D (7 bases). The length of the CDR3 is 13 residues. CDR1 is SGHAT, CDR2 FQNNGV, per germline. Between the trimmed V and J ends, which lost 6 bases and 9 bases, there was a span of 15 bases. The CDR3 DNA sequence: TGTGCCAGCAGGGGGGGGCTTTTCGGTGAGCAGTTCTTC. Its translation: CASRGGLFGEQFF.

The J gene is TRBJ2-2, the V gene TRBV7-2, with TRBD1 matching 8 bases. In germline, CDR1 is SGHTA, CDR2 FQGNSA. V shed 2 bases, J shed 6 bases, and the junction held 5 bases outside the gene matches. This CDR3 region has 15 residues. CDR3 residues: CASSLMQGAAGELFF. The DNA of the CDR3 is TGTGCCAGCAGCTTAATGCAGGGGGCTGCCGGGGAGCTGTTTTTT. Variable domain in full (rest from reference TRBV7-2 and TRBJ2-2): GAGVSQSPSNKVTEKGKDVELRCDPISGHTALYWYRQSLGQGLEFLIYFQGNSAPDKSGLPSDRFSAERTGGSVSTLTIQRTQQEDSAVYLCASSLMQGAAGELFFGEGSRLTVL.

The V gene is TRBV4-3, the J gene TRBJ2-1; TRBD2 is a possible D gene (6 bases). This CDR3 is 16 amino acids long. Germline values: CDR1 LGHNA, CDR2 YSLEER. V gave up 1 base and J gave up 4 bases, with 14 bases separating them. As DNA, the CDR3 is TGCGCCAGCAGCCAAGGGTTGTCGGGAGAGTACAATGAGCAGTTCTTC. Translating gives CASSQGLSGEYNEQFF.

V is TRBV20-1 and J is TRBJ2-3; 9 nucleotides line up with TRBD2. Germline V lookup: CDR1 DFQATT, CDR2 SNEGSKA (reference sequence). The CDR3 is 14 amino acids. V shed 3 bases, J shed 7 bases, and the junction held 8 bases outside the gene matches. The CDR3 bases are TGCAGTGCTAGTAGGGCTAGCGGGACGTATACGCAGTATTTT. It translates to CSASRASGTYTQYF.

A few counts support this clonotype. The genes are TRBV14 and TRBJ2-1, with 9 positions matching TRBD1. The CDR3 loop spans 16 amino acids. The V segment lost 5 bases and the J segment 10 bases; nucleotides outside the gene matches: 15. Germline V gives CDR1 SGHDN, CDR2 FVKESK. For the CDR3, the DNA is TGTGCCAGCAGCTTTTTTCCGGGACAGGGCAAGAGGGAGCAGTTCTTC. It specifies CASSFFPGQGKREQFF.

This clonotype turned up a few times. V usage is TRBV12-3 or TRBV12-4 and J usage is TRBJ2-5; D gene uncertain. CDR3 length equals 13 residues. V lost 0 bases to trimming and J lost 4 bases, with 6 bases between them. CDR3 sequence: CASSLALGETQYF. CDR3 nucleotides: TGTGCCAGCAGTTTAGCGCTTGGAGAGACCCAGTACTTC.

There are a few counts of this clonotype. The J gene is TRBJ2-7, the V gene TRBV28; possibly TRBD1 for D (6 bases). The germline gives CDR1 MDHEN, CDR2 SYDVKM. Trimming took off 6 bases at V and 5 bases at J, with 20 bases between the two ends. The CDR3 extends over 15 amino acids. CDR3 DNA: TGTGCCAGCAGCCCTCACAGGGAATCCATCCACGAGCAGTACTTC. Its protein is CASSPHRESIHEQYF.

This chain joins TRBV5-1 and TRBJ2-1, with a tentative D call TRBD2 (6 bases). The CDR3 loop spans 12 amino acids. The ends were cut back, 0 bases at V and 10 bases at J, with 8 bases in the middle. Looked up from germline, CDR1 is SGHRS and CDR2 is YFSETQ. CDR3 residues: CASSLVEGEQFF. The DNA for the CDR3 is TGCGCCAGCAGCTTGGTGGAGGGCGAGCAGTTCTTC.

This sequence joins TRBV20-1 and TRBJ1-5; D is perhaps TRBD1 (6 bases). The CDR3 runs to 15 residues. CDR1 and CDR2 from the germline V gene are DFQATT and SNEGSKA (reference sequence). Trimming left V 6 bases short and J 4 bases short, with 19 bases between. The CDR3 sequence is CSATGAQNENQPQHF. The CDR3 DNA reads as TGCAGTGCGACAGGCGCACAGAACGAGAATCAGCCCCAGCATTTT.

This clonotype was found a few times. The V and J genes are TRBV6-1 and TRBJ2-3; D is ambiguous. The CDR3 loop spans 12 amino acids. Per germline, CDR1 MNHNS and CDR2 SASEGT. The V gene lost 6 bases and the J gene lost 6 bases, with 10 bases spanning the gap. CDR3 residues: CASRQPTDTQYF. The CDR3 DNA sequence: TGTGCCAGCAGACAACCCACGGATACGCAGTATTTT.

The chain carries TRBV19 and TRBJ2-1, with 10 positions matching TRBD2. The CDR3 totals 15 residues. V was clipped by 5 bases and J by 4 bases; unmatched bases: 5. Per the germline V gene, CDR1 is LNHDA and CDR2 is SQIVND (reference sequence). For the CDR3, the DNA is TGTGCCAGTAGTCCTAGCGGGAGTGGGTACAATGAGCAGTTCTTC. It yields the protein CASSPSGSGYNEQFF.

V and J are TRBV7-9 and TRBJ2-7, with TRBD2 matching 13 bases. The CDR3 totals 17 residues. With V trimmed by 5 bases and J by 1 base, 8 bases remained unmatched. Germline V gene lookup returns CDR1 SEHNR and CDR2 FQNEAQ (reference sequence). The CDR3 here is CASSHPPGLAGSYEQYF. The CDR3 DNA is TGTGCCAGCAGCCACCCCCCGGGACTAGCGGGATCCTACGAGCAGTACTTC.